This TCR beta chain was found in a study of cytomegalovirus exposure and HLA in healthy donors. Across the study: Prior work identified around 120 million unique TCR beta sequences in approximately 180 million T cells.

As for this clone: Antigen specificity is unknown.

Researchers ran the PCR with 60 Vbeta and 13 Jbeta primers. Profiling relied on immunoSEQ multiplex PCR, and the TCRdb table lists in-frame clones only, not all of them. In the table there are 150,000 to 200,000 clones, about three quarters of which are singletons. From germline, CDR1 is LNHDA and CDR2 SQIVND (reference sequence). The CDR3 is 15 amino acids. With 3 bases removed from V and 7 bases from J, the gap between germline ends came to 16 bases. Findings of the study overall: CMV serostatus was the only immune exposure information that was available. Among TCR beta chains, those listed as cytomegalovirus-associated numbered fewer than 200. Later, an analysis found that common viral pathogens appeared to be linked with several of the most significant clusters.

The chain joins TRBV19 to TRBJ1-5, with D tentatively TRBD1 (5 bases). This clonotype was sampled from a woman aged 40 to 50 in good health and CMV-seropositive. Specimen: PBMCs. The CDR3 region has the DNA TGTGCCAGTAGTATTTTCCAGGGATCAGGGCAGCCCCAGCATTTT. It translates to CASSIFQGSGQPQHF.